The 21 T cell receptor beta chains presented below share a single source sample, sequenced in a study of cytomegalovirus exposure and HLA in healthy donors. Sequencing used immunoSEQ multiplex PCR; TCRdb keeps in-frame clones, though not all of them. The top ten hold around 12% of the sample, which has under 250,000 clones, less than 90% seen once. What was sequenced was PBMCs. The receptors derive from a man between 18 and 35 years old in good health and CMV-seropositive.

The chain joins TRBV11-3 to TRBJ2-7; 7 positions agree with TRBD1. Germline V gene sequence: CDR1 SGHNT, CDR2 YENEEA. This CDR3 comprises 12 residues. Trimming cost V 4 bases and J 5 bases; bases outside gene matches: 2. The CDR3 spells CASSSQGDEQYF. The CDR3 DNA reads TGTGCCAGCAGCTCGCAGGGGGACGAGCAGTACTTC.

This clone was found a few times. The chain has TRBV14 and TRBJ1-1; no reliable D call. This CDR3 comprises 13 residues. V lost 0 bases and J lost 8, with 10 bases in between. Germline V lookup: CDR1 SGHDN, CDR2 FVKESK. DNA for the CDR3: TGTGCCAGCAGCCAAGATCTTGGCCAGGAAGCTTTCTTT. Its protein product is CASSQDLGQEAFF.

The sample holds one count of this clone. The chain carries TRBV15 and TRBJ2-1; D gene ambiguous. The germline CDR1 and CDR2 sequences are LNHNV and YYDKDF (reference sequence). V was clipped by 1 base and J by 0 bases, with 7 bases between them. The CDR3 totals 15 residues. CDR3 sequence: CATSRGSDSYNEQFF. In DNA form, the CDR3 reads TGTGCCACCAGCAGAGGGAGCGACTCCTACAATGAGCAGTTCTTC.

Note on this clone: Other DNA sequences in this specimen translate into the identical CDR3. The rearrangement uses TRBV6-5 and TRBJ2-2; TRBD2 aligns across 10 bases. Germline V gene data show CDR1 as MNHEY and CDR2 as SVGAGI. V shed 4 bases, J shed 5 bases, and the junction held 1 base outside the gene matches. This CDR3 has 14 residues. Here the CDR3 DNA reads TGTGCCAGCAGTTTAGCGGGAGGAACCGGGGAGCTGTTTTTT. This codes for CASSLAGGTGELFF.

This clone was detected once. The CDR3 region is CATQGGGGELFF. The CDR3 DNA sequence: TGTGCCACCCAGGGGGGAGGCGGGGAGCTGTTTTTT. This chain links TRBV6-6 with TRBJ2-2; maybe TRBD1 (7 bases). Germline CDR1 is MNHNY and CDR2 is SVGAGI (reference sequence). CDR3 length: 12 amino acids. V lost 10 bases and J lost 7, with 13 bases in between.

The V and J genes are TRBV25-1 and TRBJ1-5, with TRBD1 matching 7 bases. Germline lookup yields CDR1 MGHDK and CDR2 SYGVNS. CDR3 size: 17 residues. V lost 1 base and J lost 3; bases outside the gene matches: 9. DNA of the CDR3: TGTGCCAGCAGTGAATCAGGCGACACAGGGGTCAATCAGCCCCAGCATTTT. Its translation is CASSESGDTGVNQPQHF.

V and J are TRBV6-5 and TRBJ2-7; D gene uncertain. The germline V gene encodes CDR1 MNHEY and CDR2 SVGAGI. V was shortened by 4 bases and J by 3 bases, with 16 bases between the two germline ends. The CDR3 has 15 amino acids. CDR3 DNA sequence: TGTGCCAGCAGTTCCAATGGCAGGTGGGACTACGAGCAGTACTTC. Translation: CASSSNGRWDYEQYF.

The chain couples TRBV6-1 to TRBJ1-5; no clear D. The V end was cut by 6 bases, the J end by 3 bases, with 12 bases between. Germline lookup yields CDR1 MNHNS and CDR2 SASEGT. The CDR3 covers 14 residues. CDR3 sequence reads: CASRPGTFNQPQHF. The CDR3 DNA follows: TGTGCCAGCAGGCCGGGAACTTTCAATCAGCCCCAGCATTTT.

J is TRBJ2-7 and V is TRBV6-5; maybe TRBD1 (5 bases). Germline V gene sequence: CDR1 MNHEY, CDR2 SVGAGI. CDR3 length: 14 amino acids. V was cut by 2 bases and J by 4 bases, with 12 bases left in between. The CDR3 DNA is TGTGCCAGCAGTTACGGCCAGGGAAGATACGAGCAGTACTTC. Translated: CASSYGQGRYEQYF.

The sample holds a few counts of this clone. The chain combines TRBV2 with TRBJ1-4; 7 nucleotides line up with TRBD1. The ends lost 7 bases at V and 4 bases at J; junction bases unmatched: 3. The CDR3 has 13 residues. CDR1 and CDR2 from the germline V gene are SNHLY and FYNNEI. For the CDR3, the DNA is TGTGCCAGCAAGGGACAGTTTAATGAAAAACTGTTTTTT. Residues: CASKGQFNEKLFF.

The chain uses TRBV4-1 and TRBJ2-3, with TRBD2 matching 14 bases. In germline, CDR1 is MGHRA, CDR2 YSYEKL. Losses at the gene ends were 6 bases for V and 0 bases for J; bases not matched to a gene: 8. The CDR3 runs 18 residues. The DNA of the CDR3 is TGCGCCAGCAGACTCGGGACTAGCGGGAGCCTAAGCACAGATACGCAGTATTTT. Residues: CASRLGTSGSLSTDTQYF.

The chain couples TRBV2 to TRBJ2-3; 8 bases fit TRBD2. CDR1 and CDR2 (germline): SNHLY, FYNNEI. The CDR3 contains 15 residues. V trimming: 5 bases; J trimming: 3 bases; junction bases outside the gene matches: 7. CDR3 nucleotides: TGTGCCAGCAGTCCCGGGGGGGGCGGGACAGATACGCAGTATTTT. Its translation is CASSPGGGGTDTQYF.

The genes are TRBV6-5 and TRBJ1-5; perhaps TRBD1 as D (6 bases). Trimming took off 4 bases at V and 2 bases at J, with 15 bases between the two ends. The CDR3 spans 16 residues. CDR1 MNHEY and CDR2 SVGAGI come from the germline V gene. Written as DNA, the CDR3 is TGTGCCAGCAGTTCCTTGACAGGTGCGGGCAATCAGCCCCAGCATTTT. This codes for CASSSLTGAGNQPQHF.

This clone was counted a few times. The genes are TRBV11-2 and TRBJ1-1; tentatively, D is TRBD1 (5 bases). The V gene lost 2 bases and the J gene lost 1 base, with 11 bases spanning the gap. CDR1 and CDR2 from the germline V gene are SGHAT and FQNNGV. This CDR3 is 15 amino acids long. The CDR3 DNA reads as TGTGCCAGCAGCTTAAGGGGACTAAGGAACACTGAAGCTTTCTTT. It translates to CASSLRGLRNTEAFF.

The V gene is TRBV28, the J gene TRBJ2-7; 9 bases are shared with TRBD1. Losses at the gene ends were 6 bases for V and 5 bases for J; bases not matched to a gene: 2. Germline assignment: CDR1 MDHEN and CDR2 SYDVKM. The CDR3 extends over 12 amino acids. Here the CDR3 DNA reads TGTGCCAGCAGGGGACAGGGAGACGAGCAGTACTTC. It encodes CASRGQGDEQYF.

This clone was counted once. CDR3 loop: CASSLTSADQQTQYF. Here the CDR3 DNA reads TGCGCCAGCAGTCTTACGAGCGCAGACCAGCAGACCCAGTACTTC. V and J are TRBV5-1 and TRBJ2-5; D not certain. Per the germline V gene, CDR1 is SGHRS and CDR2 is YFSETQ. V lost 5 bases, J lost 6 bases, and 20 bases lay in between. The CDR3 spans 15 residues.

The chain has TRBV27 and TRBJ1-4, with D possibly being TRBD1 (6 bases). Trimming removed 5 bases from V and 0 bases from J, with 16 bases in between. CDR1 is MNHEY and CDR2 is SMNVEV in the germline V gene (reference sequence). CDR3 size: 17 residues. Here the CDR3 reads CASSRTELHTTNEKLFF. The CDR3 nucleotides are TGTGCCAGCAGTAGGACAGAGCTACATACAACTAATGAAAAACTGTTTTTT.

The rearrangement joins TRBV29-1 to TRBJ2-5; D remains ambiguous. CDR3 size: 12 residues. Germline CDR1 and CDR2: SQVTM and ANQGSEA. The V end lost 7 bases, the J end lost 5 bases, and 14 bases lay between the germline ends. Here the CDR3 DNA reads TGCAGCGGTGTCGTCCTCGGGGAGACCCAGTACTTC. Residues: CSGVVLGETQYF. Full variable domain (remainder filled in from reference TRBV29-1 and TRBJ2-5): SAVISQKPSRDICQRGTSLTIQCQVDSQVTMMFWYRQQPGQSLTLIATANQGSEATYESGFVIDKFPISRPNLTFSTLTVSNMSPEDSSIYLCSGVVLGETQYFGPGTRLLVL.

This chain uses TRBV7-8 with TRBJ1-5; TRBD1 is a possible D gene (5 bases). Looked up from germline, CDR1 is SGHVS and CDR2 is FQNEAQ. CDR3 length: 14 residues. V lost 1 base to trimming and J lost 3 bases, with 7 bases between them. CDR3 nucleotides: TGTGCCAGCAGCTTAGAAGGGGACAATCAGCCCCAGCATTTT. As protein: CASSLEGDNQPQHF.

This chain connects TRBV14 to TRBJ2-3; D possibly matches TRBD1 or TRBD2 (5 bases each). The CDR3 contains 13 residues. The ends were cut back, 5 bases at V and 5 bases at J, with 11 bases in the middle. Germline lookup yields CDR1 SGHDN and CDR2 FVKESK. The CDR3 protein is CASSGTAGDTQYF. The CDR3 bases are TGTGCCAGCAGCGGGACGGCGGGAGATACGCAGTATTTT. Drawing the rest from reference TRBV14 and TRBJ2-3, the complete variable domain is EAGVTQFPSHSVIEKGQTVTLRCDPISGHDNLYWYRRVMGKEIKFLLHFVKESKQDESGMPNNRFLAERTGGTYSTLKVQPAELEDSGVYFCASSGTAGDTQYFGPGTRLTVL.

This clone is a singleton in its sample. The V gene is TRBV6-5, the J gene TRBJ1-2; D not resolved. Germline assignment: CDR1 MNHEY and CDR2 SVGAGI. V was trimmed by 5 bases and J by 6 bases, leaving 10 bases between them. This CDR3 comprises 12 residues. The CDR3 is CASSDSRHGYTF. In DNA form, the CDR3 reads TGTGCCAGCAGTGATTCCAGGCATGGCTACACCTTC.